The 11 T cell receptor beta chains presented below share a single source sample, sequenced in a study of blood T cell repertoires in COVID-19 (dated by TCRdb to 2018 to 2021). The library relied on the immunoSEQ multiplex PCR assay. TCRdb mirrors the immuneACCESS table, restricted to in-frame sequences. Some clones are absent from its copies; in checked studies, under half trace to an unresolved V gene, and the reason for the others is unknown. This sample has roughly 350,000 clones in its table, and 92% of those were observed once. The ten largest clonotypes hold around a sixth of the sample. Sequencing was performed on PBMCs or T cells enriched from blood (not recorded which). These receptor sequences come from a woman aged 25 to 39 who had recovered from COVID-19.

The rearrangement uses TRBV4-3 and TRBJ2-2; D perhaps matches TRBD2 (6 bases). Germline V CDR1 and CDR2: LGHNA, YSLEER. Trimming removed 0 bases from V and 4 bases from J, with 12 bases in between. The CDR3 has 16 amino acids. CDR3 sequence: CASSQDSSVGTGELFF. In DNA, the CDR3 is TGCGCCAGCAGCCAAGATTCTAGCGTCGGCACCGGGGAGCTGTTTTTT.

This rearrangement joins TRBV7-8 to TRBJ2-2; the D is unclear. CDR3 length equals 15 residues. Germline values: CDR1 SGHVS, CDR2 FQNEAQ. V was shortened by 3 bases and J by 1 base, with 9 bases between the two germline ends. Here the CDR3 reads CASSFGRRNTGELFF. CDR3 in DNA: TGTGCCAGCAGCTTTGGCAGAAGGAACACCGGGGAGCTGTTTTTT.

The chain recombines TRBV5-1 with TRBJ2-7, with D maybe TRBD1 (5 bases). The CDR3 totals 14 residues. Trimming left V 3 bases short and J 3 bases short, with 13 bases between. Germline loops: CDR1 SGHRS, CDR2 YFSETQ. The CDR3 region is CASSSNTDSYEQYF. In nucleotides, the CDR3 is TGCGCCAGCAGCTCCAACACAGACAGCTACGAGCAGTACTTC.

V and J are TRBV7-2 and TRBJ1-2; 9 bases are a match to TRBD1. The V gene end was trimmed by 4 bases and the J gene end by 3 bases; junction bases not matched to a gene: 6. The CDR3 extends over 15 amino acids. In germline, CDR1 is SGHTA, CDR2 FQGNSA. The CDR3 sequence: CASSWDRVGDYGYTF. CDR3 nucleotides: TGTGCCAGCAGCTGGGACAGGGTTGGTGACTATGGCTACACCTTC.

This chain links TRBV4-1 with TRBJ2-5, with 8 bases matching TRBD1. This CDR3 spans 16 amino acids. Germline V gene data show CDR1 as MGHRA and CDR2 as YSYEKL. With V trimmed by 1 base and J by 1 base, 5 bases remained unmatched. The CDR3 sequence is CASSQGATGAQETQYF. The CDR3 bases are TGCGCCAGCAGCCAAGGGGCGACAGGGGCCCAAGAGACCCAGTACTTC.

The gene calls are TRBV24-1 and TRBJ1-1; perhaps TRBD1 as D (5 bases). Germline values: CDR1 KGHDR, CDR2 SFDVKD. The CDR3 extends over 15 amino acids. V shed 7 bases and J shed 6 bases, with 20 bases lying between them. The CDR3 nucleotides read TGTGCCACCAGCCCCGGGGCAGCGGGAGCACCTGAAGCTTTCTTT. Protein product: CATSPGAAGAPEAFF.

The V call is TRBV5-1, the J call TRBJ2-2; 7 bases map to TRBD1. The J segment lost 3 bases and the V segment lost 3 bases, leaving 8 bases of the junction unmatched. CDR3 size: 16 residues. Germline assignment: CDR1 SGHRS and CDR2 YFSETQ. CDR3 residues: CASSSQQGSHTGELFF. Here the CDR3 DNA reads TGCGCCAGCAGCTCCCAACAGGGGTCCCACACCGGGGAGCTGTTTTTT. Together with reference TRBV5-1 and TRBJ2-2, the CDR3 gives the full variable domain: KAGVTQTPRYLIKTRGQQVTLSCSPISGHRSVSWYQQTPGQGLQFLFEYFSETQRNKGNFPGRFSGRQFSNSRSEMNVSTLELGDSALYLCASSSQQGSHTGELFFGEGSRLTVL.

The chain recombines TRBV5-1 with TRBJ1-2; 9 bases align to TRBD1. The CDR3 contains 14 residues. CDR1 is SGHRS, CDR2 YFSETQ, per germline. V trimming: 3 bases; J trimming: 4 bases; junction bases outside the gene matches: 4. The chain's CDR3 is CASSSDRGTYGYTF. CDR3 coding DNA: TGCGCCAGCAGCTCGGACAGGGGAACCTATGGCTACACCTTC.

The gene calls are TRBV15 and TRBJ2-1; 13 bases fit TRBD2. Germline CDR1 and CDR2: LNHNV and YYDKDF (reference sequence). The CDR3 runs 15 residues. Trimming cost V 1 base and J 9 bases; bases outside gene matches: 3. The CDR3 DNA reads TGTGCCACCAGCAGAGCCCGACTAGCGGGAGGTGAGCAGTTCTTC. This codes for CATSRARLAGGEQFF.

The chain couples TRBV5-1 to TRBJ2-5, with a tentative D call TRBD2 (7 bases). The germline gives CDR1 SGHRS, CDR2 YFSETQ. The CDR3 loop spans 13 amino acids. V dropped 2 bases and J dropped 5 bases, with 10 bases sitting between them. The CDR3 sequence is CASSFEGGETQYF. The CDR3 DNA reads TGCGCCAGCAGCTTCGAGGGGGGGGAGACCCAGTACTTC.

The chain employs TRBV2 and TRBJ2-7; 9 positions agree with TRBD1. From germline, CDR1 is SNHLY and CDR2 FYNNEI. The ends lost 6 bases at V and 3 bases at J; junction bases unmatched: 3. The CDR3 consists of 13 residues. The CDR3 region is CASRRDRDYEQYF. The CDR3 region has the DNA TGTGCCAGCAGGCGGGACAGGGACTACGAGCAGTACTTC.